These 6 T cell receptor beta chains came from one sample sequenced in a study of cytomegalovirus exposure and HLA in healthy donors. Both 60 Vbeta primers and 13 Jbeta primers went into the PCR. Sequencing used immunoSEQ multiplex PCR; TCRdb keeps in-frame clones, though not all of them. The sample consists of 130,000 to 150,000 clones, around 72% of them appearing once. Sequencing was done on a sample of PBMCs. The receptor set was obtained from a man younger than 35 in good health and CMV-seropositive.

This rearrangement joins TRBV30 to TRBJ2-7; D might be TRBD1 (6 bases). This CDR3 contains 13 residues. Germline V lookup: CDR1 GTSNPN, CDR2 SVGIG (reference sequence). V lost 4 bases and J 5 bases, leaving 15 bases between the germline ends. CDR3 bases: TGTGCCTGGACATGGACAGAGAGGCACGAGCAGTACTTC. This translates into CAWTWTERHEQYF. Using reference TRBV30 and TRBJ2-7 for the parts outside the CDR3, the full variable domain is SQTIHQWPATLVQPVGSPLSLECTVEGTSNPNLYWYRQAAGRGLQLLFYSVGIGQISSEVPQNLSASRPQDRQFILSSKKLLLSDSGFYLCAWTWTERHEQYFGPGTRLTVT.

The chain joins TRBV6-1 to TRBJ1-1; 9 bases are a match to TRBD1. V shed 5 bases, J shed 1 base, and the junction held 2 bases outside the gene matches. CDR1 and CDR2 (germline): MNHNS, SASEGT. The CDR3 extends over 14 amino acids. The CDR3 spells CASSQGQGNTEAFF. Here the CDR3 DNA reads TGTGCCAGCAGTCAGGGACAGGGGAACACTGAAGCTTTCTTT.

The genes are TRBV7-6 and TRBJ2-7; 10 positions match TRBD1. The CDR3 totals 14 residues. The trim removed 6 bases at V and 5 bases at J, leaving 7 bases unmatched. Germline values: CDR1 SGHVS, CDR2 FNYEAQ. DNA of the CDR3: TGTGCCAGCAGGCCCGGGACAGGGGTTCACGAGCAGTACTTC. The encoded protein is CASRPGTGVHEQYF. The full variable domain, rest sourced from reference TRBV7-6 and TRBJ2-7, is GAGVSQSPRYKVTKRGQDVALRCDPISGHVSLYWYRQALGQGPEFLTYFNYEAQQDKSGLPNDRFSAERPEGSISTLTIQRTEQRDSAMYRCASRPGTGVHEQYFGPGTRLTVT.

This chain joins TRBV5-5 and TRBJ2-7; 9 positions match TRBD1. This CDR3 has 13 amino acids. In germline, CDR1 is SGHKS, CDR2 YYEKEE (reference sequence). J was trimmed by 6 bases and V by 2 bases; bases with no gene match: 3. The CDR3 DNA reads as TGTGCCAGCAGCTTACACAGGGGGCCCGAGCAGTACTTC. Amino acids: CASSLHRGPEQYF.

The chain employs TRBV10-3 and TRBJ2-3; D uncertain. The V end was cut by 5 bases, the J end by 6 bases, with 12 bases between. The CDR3 covers 13 residues. Germline lookup yields CDR1 ENHRY and CDR2 SYGVKD. The CDR3 coding sequence is TGTGCCATCAGTCCTAACTCTATGGATACGCAGTATTTT. Translation: CAISPNSMDTQYF.

This chain uses TRBV27 with TRBJ1-1; 9 bases line up with TRBD1. The germline CDR1 and CDR2 sequences are MNHEY and SMNVEV (reference sequence). Germline trimming cut 4 bases from V and 0 bases from J; bases unmatched to any gene: 3. The CDR3 contains 15 residues. The CDR3 region is CASSSGQGMNTEAFF. As DNA, the CDR3 is TGTGCCAGCAGTTCAGGACAGGGGATGAACACTGAAGCTTTCTTT.